This paragraph covers one TCR beta chain sequence. What it binds is unknown. V shed 2 bases and J 2 bases; nucleotides not matched to a gene: 8. CDR3 length: 18 residues. Germline CDR1 SGHAT, CDR2 FQNNGV. TCRB transcripts that were expressed got sequenced, as all of the isolated RNA had been reverse transcribed. Repertoires were generated with immunoSEQ multiplex PCR, while TCRdb's copy carries only in-frame clones and drops some. The sample contains around 19,000 clones, about 50% of which appear only once. These data come from a study of beta chain features in type 1 diabetes. Study context: Analysis included roughly 100 million sorted cells drawn from all samples.

Points from the study as a whole: Among patients, naive, central memory and Treg TCRB repertoires appeared more similar than among healthy donors.

Approximately 110 mL of blood, on average, came from one heparinised draw per donor. J is TRBJ2-2 and V is TRBV11-2; 10 positions agree with TRBD2. The material sequenced was stem cell memory CD4+ T cells from blood. This TCR was sampled from a man younger than 30 in good health. The CDR3 sequence is CASSLKPSGGPNTGELFF. In nucleotides, the CDR3 is TGTGCCAGCAGCTTAAAACCTAGCGGGGGACCAAACACCGGGGAGCTGTTTTTT.